This TCR beta chain appears in the sequencing data of a study of identical twins. Study-level results: There were fewer insertions in abundant cord blood beta clonotypes, but memory repertoires showed no such pattern. Alpha sequences out of frame and shared by twins had excess low generation probability. The degree of excess twin sharing was weaker in beta out-of-frame sequences.

A note on this clonotype: Its antigen remains unknown.

The ends were cut back, 7 bases at V and 6 bases at J, with 16 bases in the middle. CDR1 and CDR2 (germline): SNHLY, FYNNEI. The CDR3 has 14 amino acids. TCRdb used MiXCR to reprocess the 5' RACE reads, holding one entry per CDR3 protein. The sample has more than 400,000 distinct CDR3 sequences, approximately 16% seen once. The same data also contributed to another study, on yellow fever vaccine responses in identical twins. Per that study: Twins reportedly mounted vaccine T cell responses that seemed partly convergent, partly personalized.

Source material: CD4+ T cells sorted from blood. The V call is TRBV2, the J call TRBJ2-1; possibly TRBD2 for D (6 bases). This TCR was recovered from a woman aged 18 to 35 in good health. CDR3 sequence (DNA): TGTGCCAGCATCGCGGGGATGGCCCTCAATGAGCAGTTCTTC. This translates into CASIAGMALNEQFF.